The T cell receptor beta chain described here comes from a study of blood T cells in healthy people across ages (dated by TCRdb to 2013 to 2016). Study-wide context: In model experiments, template switching captured roughly one uniquely barcoded TCR beta cDNA molecule for every two T cells. To track age-related changes in TCR beta repertoire diversity, the study relied on deep sequencing normalized with unique cDNA molecular identifiers. Donors were grouped into four age groups: young (average about 15 years), middle-aged (about 38), aged (around 66) and long-lived (less than 85). To avoid experimental bias, donors of different ages were spread randomly across the sequencing lanes. Using the same blood draw, the study looked at two additional independent replicas of 1 million unique cDNA reads for two donors, one aged 18 to 29 and the other aged 80 or older. Study-wide findings and limitations: Because the CMV infection status of the donors was unknown, age-related changes in expanded clonotypes may potentially have been confounded. Compared with the aged group, the long-lived group had more naive CD4+ T cells, fewer expanded clones and increased TCR diversity, a pattern suggesting age selection. Conclusive comparison of naive and antigen-experienced compartments was prevented by the profiling of bulk unsorted PBMCs. Estimates of total diversity based on one million sequenced T cells were regarded as lower bounds and as underestimates. Observed TCR beta diversity per million T cells fell roughly linearly with age, and a significant reduction was already apparent by age around 44. There was a strong correlation between observed TCR beta diversity and the percentage of naive T cells measured by flow cytometry.

To prepare the library, 5' RACE was applied. Sequencing relied on an Illumina HiSeq 2500. The second PCR ran for roughly 7 to 11 cycles and used a J-beta primer mix along with a sample-barcoded 5' primer. Each TCR beta cDNA molecule received a unique molecular identifier from a template-switch 5' adaptor carrying 12 random nucleotides. Each sample yielded at least 3 million CDR3-containing paired-end reads. All of the RNA was converted into first-strand cDNA using the Mint cDNA synthesis kit, with a TRBC-specific oligonucleotide serving as the primer. Following uracil-DNA glycosylase treatment, all cDNA underwent a first 18-cycle PCR with the universal primers M1SS and BC2_uni_R. Per the source publication's procedure: For normalization, 1 million high-quality reads, each with a distinct molecular identifier, were randomly selected from each sample. Reads sharing molecular identifiers were discarded rather than binned into consensus sequences. CDR3 identification, clonotype clustering and error correction used MiTCR with a Q25 quality threshold and the strictest error-elimination algorithm. A nonparametric unseen species model using Euler transformation provided a lower-bound estimate of total TCR beta diversity. Through fastp at Q25 and MiXCR, TCRdb rebuilt clones from the public reads, retaining in-frame beta chains. Merged by CDR3 protein, the rows form single entries marked with the most common genes and DNA. The V and J calls and clone size are TCRdb's, not the authors'. The sample yields approximately 1.5 million distinct CDR3 sequences; roughly a third were counted once. Together, the top ten hold approximately 10% of the sample.

This clonotype was seen a few times. The antigen this receptor binds is unknown. No base quality information exists; no much larger clone differs at one position. Systemically healthy Caucasian individuals from Russia, around 38 in total and aged roughly 6 to 100 years, were included as donors. Each donor gave 9 to 10 milliliters of peripheral blood, collected into EDTA-treated Vacutainer tubes. Ficoll-Paque density-gradient centrifugation was used to isolate PBMCs, with at least 7 million obtained per sample. Trizol reagent was used to extract total RNA from PBMCs, with at least 5.5 micrograms per sample. For every donor, flow cytometry on a PBMC aliquot measured the percentage of naive CD45RAhigh/CD27high T cells. The cysteine opens and the phenylalanine closes a CDR3 of 16 amino acids. Only the CDR3 part of the read is kept: 48 bases, read in frame from the first base. The junction shows trimming of 5 bases on V and 6 bases on J, plus 21 bases between the germline ends. In the germline V gene, CDR1 corresponds to SGHTA and CDR2 to FQGNSA.

The material sequenced was blood. This chain joins TRBV7-2 to TRBJ2-3, with the D gene call left open. This TCR was recovered from a woman in her twenties or thirties in good health. The DNA reads TGTGCCAGCAGCCAGGAGACGTCTAGTTGGTTGGATACGCAGTATTTT. It translates as CASSQETSSWLDTQYF.